Following are 4 T cell receptor beta chains from one sample sequenced in a study of blood T cell repertoires in COVID-19. Clones were sequenced by immunoSEQ multiplex PCR, and TCRdb holds only the in-frame ones, with some missing. This sample yields about 270,000 clones, of which roughly 90% are seen a single time; about 3% belongs to the top ten. Sequencing was carried out using PBMCs or T cells enriched from blood (not recorded which). These receptors originate from a man aged 35-49 years who had been exposed to COVID-19.

V usage is TRBV5-6 and J usage is TRBJ2-2, with 7 positions matching TRBD2. The CDR3 contains 17 residues. Germline V lookup: CDR1 SGHDT, CDR2 YYEEEE. The junction had 10 bases not matched to a gene; V was cut back by 4 bases and J by 1 base. DNA of the CDR3: TGTGCCAGCAGCAGATCACGTTCGGGGGGGAACACCGGGGAGCTGTTTTTT. Its translation is CASSRSRSGGNTGELFF.

This clone was seen more than once but under ten times. V is TRBV30 and J is TRBJ2-3, with D possibly matching TRBD2 (5 bases). The CDR3 consists of 14 residues. Germline lookup yields CDR1 GTSNPN and CDR2 SVGIG (reference sequence). Trimming removed 4 bases at V and 3 bases at J, with 14 bases between. The CDR3 nucleotides read TGTGCCTGGATCAGGCTCGGGATGACAGATACGCAGTATTTT. As protein: CAWIRLGMTDTQYF.

This chain joins TRBV10-3 and TRBJ2-1; TRBD2 is a possible D gene (5 bases). Per the germline V gene, CDR1 is ENHRY and CDR2 is SYGVKD. Trimming took off 4 bases at V and 10 bases at J, with 20 bases between the two ends. The CDR3 sequence is 15 residues long. The CDR3 coding sequence is TGTGCCATCAGTGGTAGCACTAGAAAATCATGGGAGCAGTTCTTC. This translates into CAISGSTRKSWEQFF.

The chain is built from TRBV28 and TRBJ2-1; 14 nucleotides align to TRBD2. This CDR3 contains 18 residues. CDR1 and CDR2 from the germline V gene are MDHEN and SYDVKM. Losses at the gene ends were 11 bases for V and 0 bases for J; bases not matched to a gene: 12. CDR3 protein: CAAFPGLAGESSYNEQFF. CDR3 coding DNA: TGTGCCGCTTTTCCGGGACTAGCGGGGGAAAGCTCCTACAATGAGCAGTTCTTC.